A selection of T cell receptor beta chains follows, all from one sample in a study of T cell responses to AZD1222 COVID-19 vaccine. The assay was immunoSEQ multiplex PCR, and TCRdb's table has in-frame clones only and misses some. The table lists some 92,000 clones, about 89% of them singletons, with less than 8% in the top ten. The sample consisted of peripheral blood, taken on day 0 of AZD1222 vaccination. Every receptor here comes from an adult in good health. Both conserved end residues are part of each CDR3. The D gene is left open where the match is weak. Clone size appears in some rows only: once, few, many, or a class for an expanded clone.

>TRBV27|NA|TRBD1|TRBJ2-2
CASSFSRTGSGAGELFF
TGTGCCAGCAGTTTTTCGAGGACAGGGAGCGGCGCCGGGGAGCTGTTTTTT
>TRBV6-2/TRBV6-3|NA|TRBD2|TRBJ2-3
CASSLLAGGPIDTQYF
TGTGCCAGCAGCCTACTAGCGGGGGGGCCCATAGATACGCAGTATTTT
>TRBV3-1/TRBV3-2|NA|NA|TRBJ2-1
CASSSDRYNEQFF
TGTGCCAGCAGCTCCGACAGATACAATGAGCAGTTCTTC
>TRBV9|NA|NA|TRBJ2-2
CASSVGGGAGTGELFF
TGTGCCAGCAGCGTAGGTGGGGGGGCGGGCACCGGGGAGCTGTTTTTT
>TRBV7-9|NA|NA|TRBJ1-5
CASMLGSNQPQHF
TGTGCCAGCATGTTGGGTAGCAATCAGCCCCAGCATTTT
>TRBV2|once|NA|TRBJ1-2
CATSRGGYTF
TGTGCCACCTCTCGAGGAGGCTACACCTTC
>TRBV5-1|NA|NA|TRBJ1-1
CASSTSLNTEAFF
TGCGCCAGCAGCACCTCCCTGAACACTGAAGCTTTCTTT
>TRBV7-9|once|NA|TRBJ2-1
CASSAPRNPSYNEQFF
TGTGCCAGCAGCGCCCCCCGCAACCCGTCCTACAATGAGCAGTTCTTC
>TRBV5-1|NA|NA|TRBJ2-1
CASRQSQNNEQFF
TGCGCCAGCAGACAATCCCAGAACAATGAGCAGTTCTTC
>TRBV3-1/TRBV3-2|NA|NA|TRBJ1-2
CASSQDTLNYGYTF
TGTGCCAGCAGCCAAGATACACTTAACTATGGCTACACCTTC
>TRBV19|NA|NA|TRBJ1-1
CASSLQQVLNTEAFF
TGTGCCAGTAGTCTACAACAGGTACTGAACACTGAAGCTTTCTTT
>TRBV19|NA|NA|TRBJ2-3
CASALQGMADTQYF
TGTGCCAGTGCCCTACAGGGCATGGCAGATACGCAGTATTTT
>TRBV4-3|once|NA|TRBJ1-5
CASSQGKSNQPQHF
TGCGCCAGCAGCCAAGGTAAAAGCAATCAGCCCCAGCATTTT
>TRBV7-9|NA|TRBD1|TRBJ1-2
CASSSGQVAGEGYTF
TGTGCCAGCAGCAGCGGACAGGTGGCGGGGGAAGGCTACACCTTC
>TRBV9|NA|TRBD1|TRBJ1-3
CASSAVQGARNTIYF
TGTGCCAGCAGCGCCGTTCAGGGGGCTCGAAACACCATATATTTT
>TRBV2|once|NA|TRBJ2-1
CASSEFVGFQGEQFF
TGTGCCAGCAGTGAATTTGTAGGGTTTCAGGGGGAGCAGTTCTTC
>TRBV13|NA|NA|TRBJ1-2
CASSLTAATRGYTF
TGTGCCAGCAGCTTAACGGCGGCTACGCGAGGCTACACCTTC
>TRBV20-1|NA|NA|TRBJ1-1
CSAGGLAEAFF
TGCAGTGCTGGGGGGCTCGCTGAAGCTTTCTTT
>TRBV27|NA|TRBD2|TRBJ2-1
CASISSGRAGEQFF
TGTGCCAGCATCTCTAGCGGGAGGGCCGGTGAGCAGTTCTTC
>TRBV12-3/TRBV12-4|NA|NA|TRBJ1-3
CASSSRNTIYF
TGTGCCAGCAGTTCCCGAAACACCATATATTTT
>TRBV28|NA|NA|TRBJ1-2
CASSLEQGFGYTF
TGTGCCAGCAGTTTGGAACAGGGCTTTGGCTACACCTTC
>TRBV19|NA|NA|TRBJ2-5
CATQTGPRLYF
TGTGCCACCCAGACGGGGCCGAGGTTGTACTTC
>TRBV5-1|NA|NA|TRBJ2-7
CASSFRVYDEQYF
TGCGCCAGCAGCTTCAGGGTGTACGACGAGCAGTACTTC
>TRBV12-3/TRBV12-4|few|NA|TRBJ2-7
CASSLAQFYEQYF
TGTGCCAGCAGTTTAGCACAATTCTACGAGCAGTACTTC
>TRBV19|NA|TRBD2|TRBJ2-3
CASSIGGTSKADTQYF
TGTGCCAGTAGTATAGGTGGGACTAGCAAGGCTGATACGCAGTATTTT
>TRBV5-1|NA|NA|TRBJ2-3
CASSPGGSSGSDTQYF
TGCGCCAGCAGCCCAGGCGGGTCTTCGGGATCAGATACGCAGTATTTT
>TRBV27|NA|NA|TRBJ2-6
CASRLKPQGSGANVLTF
TGTGCCAGCAGGCTTAAACCTCAGGGTTCTGGGGCCAACGTCCTGACTTTC
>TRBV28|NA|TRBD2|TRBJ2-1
CASSPADSGTYNEQFF
TGTGCCAGCAGTCCAGCCGATAGCGGGACCTACAATGAGCAGTTCTTC
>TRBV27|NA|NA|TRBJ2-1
CASSSAGEQFF
TGTGCCAGCAGTTCGGCGGGTGAGCAGTTCTTC
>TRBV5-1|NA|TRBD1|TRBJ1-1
CASSWGHETGGTEAFF
TGCGCCAGCAGCTGGGGCCATGAGACAGGGGGCACTGAAGCTTTCTTT
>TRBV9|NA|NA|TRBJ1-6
CASSVLGVNSPLHF
TGTGCCAGCAGCGTTTTAGGAGTTAATTCACCCCTCCACTTT
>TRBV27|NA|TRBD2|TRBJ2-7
CASSLGLAGVEQYF
TGTGCCAGCAGTTTAGGGCTAGCGGGAGTCGAGCAGTACTTC
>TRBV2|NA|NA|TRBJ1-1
CASSRISEGAFF
TGTGCCAGCAGCAGAATTTCCGAGGGAGCTTTCTTT
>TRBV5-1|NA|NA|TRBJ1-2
CASSYGADPYGYTF
TGCGCCAGCAGCTACGGGGCGGACCCCTATGGCTACACCTTC
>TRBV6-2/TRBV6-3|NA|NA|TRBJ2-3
CASSTTDTQYF
TGTGCCAGCAGTACCACAGATACGCAGTATTTT
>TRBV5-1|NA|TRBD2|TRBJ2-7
CASSLDLAGGFYEQYF
TGCGCCAGCAGCCTGGACTTAGCGGGAGGCTTCTACGAGCAGTACTTC
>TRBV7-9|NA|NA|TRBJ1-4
CASSTTVTNEKLFF
TGTGCCAGCAGCACGACAGTGACTAATGAAAAACTGTTTTTT
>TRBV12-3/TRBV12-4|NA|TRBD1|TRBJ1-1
CASSTGVGTEAFF
TGTGCCAGCAGTACAGGGGTGGGCACTGAAGCTTTCTTT
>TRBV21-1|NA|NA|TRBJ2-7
CASSKGRYEQYF
TGTGCCAGCAGCAAAGGACGCTACGAGCAGTACTTC
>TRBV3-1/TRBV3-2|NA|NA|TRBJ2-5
CASSQEARQPETQYF
TGTGCCAGCAGCCAAGAGGCTCGGCAGCCAGAGACCCAGTACTTC
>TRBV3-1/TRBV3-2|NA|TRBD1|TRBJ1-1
CASSQGRDREFF
TGTGCCAGCAGCCAAGGTAGGGACAGGGAATTCTTT
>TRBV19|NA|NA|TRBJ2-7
CASSQNRVDEQYF
TGTGCCAGTAGCCAGAACAGGGTAGACGAGCAGTACTTC
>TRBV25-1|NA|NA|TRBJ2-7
CASSELQGPTYEQYF
TGTGCCAGCAGTGAATTACAGGGACCAACCTACGAGCAGTACTTC
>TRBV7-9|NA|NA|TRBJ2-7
CAAGDNGYEQYF
TGTGCCGCAGGAGACAATGGTTACGAGCAGTACTTC
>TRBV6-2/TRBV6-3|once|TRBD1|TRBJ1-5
CASSPIPTGNQPQHF
TGTGCCAGCAGCCCTATACCGACAGGGAATCAGCCCCAGCATTTT